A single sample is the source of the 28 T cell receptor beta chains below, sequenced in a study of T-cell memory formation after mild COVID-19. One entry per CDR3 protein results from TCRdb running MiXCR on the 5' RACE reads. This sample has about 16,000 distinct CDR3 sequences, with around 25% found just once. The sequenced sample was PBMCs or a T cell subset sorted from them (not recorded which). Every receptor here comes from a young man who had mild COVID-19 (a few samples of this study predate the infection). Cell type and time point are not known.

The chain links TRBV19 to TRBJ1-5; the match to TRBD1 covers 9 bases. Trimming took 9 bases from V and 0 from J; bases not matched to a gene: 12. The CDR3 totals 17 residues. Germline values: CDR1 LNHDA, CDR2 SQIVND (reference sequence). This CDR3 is CARATPGTGNSNQPQHF. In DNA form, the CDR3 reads TGTGCCAGGGCAACCCCCGGGACAGGGAATAGCAATCAGCCCCAGCATTTT. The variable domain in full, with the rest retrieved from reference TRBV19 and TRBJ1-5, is DGGITQSPKYLFRKEGQNVTLSCEQNLNHDAMYWYRQDPGQGLRLIYYSQIVNDFQKGDIAEGYSVSREKKESFPLTVTSAQKNPTAFYLCARATPGTGNSNQPQHFGDGTRLSIL.

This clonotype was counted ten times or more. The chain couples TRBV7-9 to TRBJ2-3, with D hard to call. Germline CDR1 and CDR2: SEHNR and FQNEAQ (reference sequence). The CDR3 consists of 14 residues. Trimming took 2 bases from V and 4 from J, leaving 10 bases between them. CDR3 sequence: CASSLYSDSDTQYF. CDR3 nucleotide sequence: TGTGCCAGCAGCTTATATTCTGACTCAGATACGCAGTATTTT.

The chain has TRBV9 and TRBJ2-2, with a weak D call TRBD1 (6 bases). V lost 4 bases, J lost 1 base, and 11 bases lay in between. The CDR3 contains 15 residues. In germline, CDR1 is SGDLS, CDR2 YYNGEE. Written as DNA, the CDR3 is TGTGCCAGCAGCCCCTTGGACAGGAACACCGGGGAGCTGTTTTTT. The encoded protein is CASSPLDRNTGELFF.

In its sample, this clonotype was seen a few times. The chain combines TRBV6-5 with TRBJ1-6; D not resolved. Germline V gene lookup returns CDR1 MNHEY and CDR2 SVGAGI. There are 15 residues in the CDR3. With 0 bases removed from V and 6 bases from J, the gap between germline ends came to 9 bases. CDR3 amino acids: CASSYSTDGNSPLHF. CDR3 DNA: TGTGCCAGCAGTTACTCAACGGATGGTAATTCACCCCTCCACTTT.

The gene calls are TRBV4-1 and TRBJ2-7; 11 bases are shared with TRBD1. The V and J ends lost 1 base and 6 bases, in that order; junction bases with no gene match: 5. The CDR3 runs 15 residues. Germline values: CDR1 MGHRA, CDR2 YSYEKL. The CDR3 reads CASSQGRTGGSEQYV. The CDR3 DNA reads TGCGCCAGCAGCCAAGGAAGGACAGGGGGCTCCGAGCAGTACGTC.

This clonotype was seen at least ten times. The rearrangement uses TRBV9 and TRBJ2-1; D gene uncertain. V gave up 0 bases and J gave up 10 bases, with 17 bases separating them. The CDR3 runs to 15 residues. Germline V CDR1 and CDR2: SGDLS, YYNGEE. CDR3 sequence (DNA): TGTGCCAGCAGCGTAGTAGGGATTGCGTTGGACGAGCAGTTCTTC. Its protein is CASSVVGIALDEQFF.

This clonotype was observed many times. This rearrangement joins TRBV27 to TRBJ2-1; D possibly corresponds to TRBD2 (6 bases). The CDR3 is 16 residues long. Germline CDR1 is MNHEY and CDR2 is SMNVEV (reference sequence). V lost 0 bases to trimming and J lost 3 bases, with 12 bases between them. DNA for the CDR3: TGTGCCAGCAGTTTATCCCGCGGGGCATTCTACAATGAGCAGTTCTTC. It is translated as CASSLSRGAFYNEQFF.

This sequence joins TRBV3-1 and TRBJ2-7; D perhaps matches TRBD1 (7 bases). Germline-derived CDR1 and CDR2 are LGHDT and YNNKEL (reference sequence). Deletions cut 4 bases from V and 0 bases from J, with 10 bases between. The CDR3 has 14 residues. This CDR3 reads CASSRGDSSYEQYF. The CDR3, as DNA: TGTGCCAGCAGCCGGGGGGACAGCTCCTACGAGCAGTACTTC.

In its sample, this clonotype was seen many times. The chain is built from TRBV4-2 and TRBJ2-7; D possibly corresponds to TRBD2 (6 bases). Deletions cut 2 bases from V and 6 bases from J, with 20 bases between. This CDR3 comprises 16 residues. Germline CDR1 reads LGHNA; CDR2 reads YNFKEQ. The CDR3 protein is CASSQSPGLPPGEQYF. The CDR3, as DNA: TGTGCCAGCAGCCAATCCCCGGGACTCCCCCCGGGCGAGCAGTACTTC.

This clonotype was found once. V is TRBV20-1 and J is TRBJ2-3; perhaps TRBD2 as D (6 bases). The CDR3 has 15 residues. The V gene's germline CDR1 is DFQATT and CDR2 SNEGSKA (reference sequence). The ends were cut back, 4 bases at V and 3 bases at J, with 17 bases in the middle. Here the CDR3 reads CSAITTWGETDTQYF. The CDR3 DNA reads TGCAGTGCTATTACAACCTGGGGGGAAACAGATACGCAGTATTTT.

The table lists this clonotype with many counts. As DNA, the CDR3 is TGCAGTGCTAGTGCCGGACAGGGGGCGGATGGCTACACCTTC. Translating it yields CSASAGQGADGYTF. The chain joins TRBV20-1 to TRBJ1-2; TRBD1 agrees at 11 bases. Germline V gives CDR1 DFQATT, CDR2 SNEGSKA (reference sequence). J lost 6 bases, V lost 3 bases, and 6 bases had no gene match. This CDR3 has 14 residues.

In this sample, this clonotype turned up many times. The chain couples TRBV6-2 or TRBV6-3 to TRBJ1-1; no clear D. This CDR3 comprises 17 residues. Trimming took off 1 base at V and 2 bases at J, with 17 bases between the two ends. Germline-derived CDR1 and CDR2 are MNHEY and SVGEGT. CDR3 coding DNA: TGTGCCAGCAGTTACTACATCCCTTTTGGCGGTAACACTGAAGCTTTCTTT. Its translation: CASSYYIPFGGNTEAFF.

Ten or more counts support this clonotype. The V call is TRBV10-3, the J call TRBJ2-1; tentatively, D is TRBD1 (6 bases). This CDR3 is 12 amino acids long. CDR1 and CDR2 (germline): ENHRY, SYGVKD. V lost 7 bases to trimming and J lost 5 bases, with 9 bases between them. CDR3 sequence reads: CAIMDSNNEQFF. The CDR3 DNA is TGTGCCATCATGGACAGCAACAATGAGCAGTTCTTC.

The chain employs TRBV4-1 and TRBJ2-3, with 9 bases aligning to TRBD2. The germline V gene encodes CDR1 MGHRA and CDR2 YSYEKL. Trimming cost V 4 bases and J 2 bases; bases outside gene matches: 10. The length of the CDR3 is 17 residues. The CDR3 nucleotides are TGCGCCAGCAGCCCGATGACTAGCGGAATTGTCACAGATACGCAGTATTTT. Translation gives CASSPMTSGIVTDTQYF.

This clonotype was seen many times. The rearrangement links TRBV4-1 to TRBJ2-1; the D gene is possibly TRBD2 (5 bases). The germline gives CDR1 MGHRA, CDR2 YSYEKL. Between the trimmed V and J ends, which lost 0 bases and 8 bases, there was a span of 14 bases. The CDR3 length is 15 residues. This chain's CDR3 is CASSQERRGVDEQFF. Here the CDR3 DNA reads TGCGCCAGCAGCCAAGAGCGACGGGGAGTCGATGAGCAGTTCTTC.

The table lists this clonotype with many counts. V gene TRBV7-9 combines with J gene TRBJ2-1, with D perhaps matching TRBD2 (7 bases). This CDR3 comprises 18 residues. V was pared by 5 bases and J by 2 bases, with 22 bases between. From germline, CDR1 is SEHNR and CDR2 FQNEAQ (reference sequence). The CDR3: CASSKTWGGGSPYNEQFF. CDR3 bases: TGTGCCAGCAGCAAGACATGGGGAGGGGGGTCCCCCTACAATGAGCAGTTCTTC.

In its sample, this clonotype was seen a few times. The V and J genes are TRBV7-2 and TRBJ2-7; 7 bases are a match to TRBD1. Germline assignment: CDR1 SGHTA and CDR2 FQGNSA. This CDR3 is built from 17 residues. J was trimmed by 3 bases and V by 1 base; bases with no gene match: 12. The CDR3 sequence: CASSLDPIGGRDYEQYF. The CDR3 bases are TGTGCCAGCAGCTTAGACCCGATAGGGGGCAGGGACTACGAGCAGTACTTC.

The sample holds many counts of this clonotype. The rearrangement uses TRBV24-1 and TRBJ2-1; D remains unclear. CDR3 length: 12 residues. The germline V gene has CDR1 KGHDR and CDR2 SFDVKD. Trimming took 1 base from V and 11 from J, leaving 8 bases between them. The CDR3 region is CATSDFRRKQFF. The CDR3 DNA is TGTGCCACCAGTGATTTCCGGAGAAAGCAGTTCTTC.

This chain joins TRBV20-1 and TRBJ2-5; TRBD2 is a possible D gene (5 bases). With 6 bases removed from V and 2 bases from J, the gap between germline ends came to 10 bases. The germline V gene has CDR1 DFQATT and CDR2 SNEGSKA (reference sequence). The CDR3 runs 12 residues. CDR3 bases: TGCAGTGCCACACGGGGTCAAGAGACCCAGTACTTC. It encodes CSATRGQETQYF.

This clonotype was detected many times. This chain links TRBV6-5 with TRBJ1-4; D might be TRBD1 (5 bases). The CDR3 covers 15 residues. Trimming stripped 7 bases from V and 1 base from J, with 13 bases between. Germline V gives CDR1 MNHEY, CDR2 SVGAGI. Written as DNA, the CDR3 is TGTGCCAGCAACCTAAGGGGAATAACTAATGAAAAACTGTTTTTT. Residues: CASNLRGITNEKLFF.

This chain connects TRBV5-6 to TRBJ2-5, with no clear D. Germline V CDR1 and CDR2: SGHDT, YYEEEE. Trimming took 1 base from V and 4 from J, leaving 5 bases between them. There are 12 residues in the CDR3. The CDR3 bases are TGTGCCAGCAGCTTGTACCCAGAGACCCAGTACTTC. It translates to CASSLYPETQYF.

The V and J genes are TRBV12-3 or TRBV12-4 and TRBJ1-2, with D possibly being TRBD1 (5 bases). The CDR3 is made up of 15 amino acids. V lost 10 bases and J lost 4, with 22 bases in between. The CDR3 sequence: CAIHLGGKGTYGYTF. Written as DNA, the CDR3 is TGTGCCATACACCTGGGGGGGAAGGGCACCTATGGCTACACCTTC.

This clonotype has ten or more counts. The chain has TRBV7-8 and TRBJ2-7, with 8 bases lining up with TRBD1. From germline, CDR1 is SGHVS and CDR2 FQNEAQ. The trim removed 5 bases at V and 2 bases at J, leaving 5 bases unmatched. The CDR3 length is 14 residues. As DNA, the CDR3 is TGTGCCAGCAGCGTCGGACAGGGTGCCTACGAGCAGTACTTC. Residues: CASSVGQGAYEQYF.

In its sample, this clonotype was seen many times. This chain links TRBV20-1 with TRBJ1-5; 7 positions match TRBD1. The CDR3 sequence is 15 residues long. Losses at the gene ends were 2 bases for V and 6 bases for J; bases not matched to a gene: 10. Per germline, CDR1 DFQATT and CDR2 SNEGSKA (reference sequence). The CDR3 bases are TGCAGTGCTAGAAATCCAGGGGGACGGGGTCAGCCCCAGCATTTT. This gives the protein CSARNPGGRGQPQHF.

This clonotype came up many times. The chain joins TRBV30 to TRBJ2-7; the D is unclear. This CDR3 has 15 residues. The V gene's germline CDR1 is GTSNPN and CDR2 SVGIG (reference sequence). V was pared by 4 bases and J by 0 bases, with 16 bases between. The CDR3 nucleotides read TGTGCCTGGACCGGATGGCAGAGACTCTCCTACGAGCAGTACTTC. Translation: CAWTGWQRLSYEQYF.

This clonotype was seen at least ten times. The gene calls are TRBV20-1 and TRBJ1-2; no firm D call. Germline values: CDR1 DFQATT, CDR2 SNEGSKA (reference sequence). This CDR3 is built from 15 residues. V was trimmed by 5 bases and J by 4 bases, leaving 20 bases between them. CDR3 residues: CSAWEGGKPSYGYTF. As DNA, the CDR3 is TGCAGTGCTTGGGAGGGCGGAAAACCGAGCTATGGCTACACCTTC.

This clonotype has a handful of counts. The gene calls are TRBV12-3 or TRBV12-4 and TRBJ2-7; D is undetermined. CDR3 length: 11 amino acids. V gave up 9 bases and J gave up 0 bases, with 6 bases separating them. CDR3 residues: CASGISYEQYF. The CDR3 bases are TGTGCCAGTGGAATCTCCTACGAGCAGTACTTC.

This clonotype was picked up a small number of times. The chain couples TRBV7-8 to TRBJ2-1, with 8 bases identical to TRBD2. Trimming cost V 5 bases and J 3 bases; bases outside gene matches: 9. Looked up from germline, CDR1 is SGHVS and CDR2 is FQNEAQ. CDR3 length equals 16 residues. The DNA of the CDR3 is TGTGCCAGCAGCCTACCGGGACTAGTGGGCTACAATGAGCAGTTCTTC. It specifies CASSLPGLVGYNEQFF.